The clone carrying this T cell receptor beta chain was picked up many times. The CDR3 is 17 amino acids. Germline V gene sequence: CDR1 SNHLY, CDR2 FYNNEI. V was shortened by 0 bases and J by 6 bases, with 17 bases between the two germline ends. The data stem from a study of identical twins. TCRdb re-analysed the 5' RACE reads in MiXCR, keeping a single row per CDR3 protein. The data contain roughly 230,000 distinct CDR3 sequences, about 8.9% of them singletons. This sample was shared with a second study, whose subject was yellow fever vaccine responses in identical twins.

The specimen sequenced was CD8+ T cells sorted from blood. The sequence was obtained from a woman younger than 35 in good health. This sequence joins TRBV2 and TRBJ2-2; D gene uncertain. The CDR3 loop is CASSEAGSAILSGELFF. CDR3 nucleotides: TGTGCCAGCAGTGAAGCGGGCAGCGCCATTCTTTCCGGGGAGCTGTTTTTT.